This passage covers 10 T cell receptor beta chains from one sample sequenced in a study of T cells in Graves' hyperthyroidism and ophthalmopathy. Researchers took RNA transcripts and amplified the TCR beta CDR3 regions from them. First-round RT-PCR with HTBI primers amplified the TCR CDR3 region. MiXCR, applied by TCRdb to the multiplex PCR reads, yields one record per CDR3 protein. The table lists around 540,000 distinct CDR3 sequences, 46% of them singletons, with 8.2% in the top ten. The sample comprised peripheral blood or thyroid tissue (not recorded which). Receptors were obtained from a woman aged 18 to 35 with Graves' hyperthyroidism.

V gene TRBV2 combines with J gene TRBJ2-7; 8 bases agree with TRBD2. Looked up from germline, CDR1 is SNHLY and CDR2 is FYNNEI. V shed 4 bases and J 2 bases; nucleotides not matched to a gene: 7. The CDR3 covers 15 residues. The CDR3 region has the DNA TGTGCCAGCAGTGGGAGAAGCGGGGGAGCCTACGAGCAGTACTTC. Protein product: CASSGRSGGAYEQYF.

The V and J genes are TRBV14 and TRBJ1-2; 7 bases are a match to TRBD1. The V segment lost 4 bases and the J segment 6 bases; nucleotides outside the gene matches: 8. Germline loops: CDR1 SGHDN, CDR2 FVKESK. CDR3 length: 14 residues. CDR3 bases: TGTGCCAGCAGCCCCCGACAGGGTACCGATGGCTACACCTTC. Translated, it gives CASSPRQGTDGYTF.

The chain uses TRBV29-1 and TRBJ2-5; D is ambiguous. V was pared by 6 bases and J by 4 bases, with 15 bases between. This CDR3 region has 13 residues. The germline V gene has CDR1 SQVTM and CDR2 ANQGSEA. The CDR3 DNA reads TGCAGCGTCCGGGTGGCCCCGGGAGAGACCCAGTACTTC. It encodes CSVRVAPGETQYF.

V usage is TRBV7-6 and J usage is TRBJ2-5, with 10 bases identical to TRBD2. The CDR3 has 16 amino acids. The ends lost 5 bases at V and 1 base at J; junction bases unmatched: 7. The germline CDR1 and CDR2 sequences are SGHVS and FNYEAQ. The CDR3 coding sequence is TGTGCCAGCAGCGTCCCTAGCGGGAGACCCCAAGAGACCCAGTACTTC. This sequence encodes CASSVPSGRPQETQYF. Supplemented by reference TRBV7-6 and TRBJ2-5, the full variable domain reads GAGVSQSPRYKVTKRGQDVALRCDPISGHVSLYWYRQALGQGPEFLTYFNYEAQQDKSGLPNDRFSAERPEGSISTLTIQRTEQRDSAMYRCASSVPSGRPQETQYFGPGTRLLVL.

This clonotype was seen a few times. This chain links TRBV7-2 with TRBJ1-5, with D possibly matching TRBD1 (5 bases). Germline CDR1 SGHTA, CDR2 FQGNSA. Trimming stripped 6 bases from V and 2 bases from J, with 17 bases between. The CDR3 is 16 amino acids. Here the CDR3 reads CASSRTRIGGNQPQHF. The CDR3 region has the DNA TGTGCCAGCAGTCGTACACGAATAGGGGGCAATCAGCCCCAGCATTTT.

On this clonotype: Given a much more abundant clone one base away, this may be a read error. The chain joins TRBV7-3 to TRBJ2-5; D unclear. The CDR3 runs 13 residues. CDR1 is SGHTA, CDR2 FQGTGA, per germline. Trimming took off 8 bases at V and 5 bases at J, with 15 bases between the two ends. The CDR3, as DNA: TGTGCCAGCGGTTACTCGCCTTTGGAGACCCAGTACTTC. It is translated as CASGYSPLETQYF.

This clonotype was observed a single time. This sequence joins TRBV25-1 and TRBJ1-6; D is uncertain. Germline V CDR1 and CDR2: MGHDK, SYGVNS. The CDR3 has 11 residues. The DNA for the CDR3 is TGTGCTAGCTGGGCGAATTCACCCCTCCACTTT. This translates into CASWANSPLHF.

In this sample, this clonotype turned up many times. The chain is built from TRBV10-2 and TRBJ1-5, with 7 bases matching TRBD1. J gave up 6 bases and V 3 bases, and 5 bases lay outside the gene matches. CDR3 length: 14 residues. Looked up from germline, CDR1 is WSHSY and CDR2 is SAAADI. CDR3 DNA sequence: TGCGCCAGCAGTGAAACAGGGGCCGGTCAGCCCCAGCATTTT. Encoded protein: CASSETGAGQPQHF.

This clonotype was counted between two and nine times. An end of the junction does not agree with germline; a read error may underlie this. The V call is TRBV29-1, the J call TRBJ1-2, with 7 bases fitting TRBD1. This CDR3 comprises 15 residues. Germline-derived CDR1 and CDR2 are SQVTM and ANQGSEA. In DNA form, the CDR3 reads TGTGCCAGCAGCCCCCGGACAGGCGTACGCTATGGCTACACCTTC. Translation gives CASSPRTGVRYGYTF.

The CDR3 sequence: CASSSYGTAYGYTF. In DNA form, the CDR3 reads TGTGCCAGTAGTTCCTACGGGACAGCCTATGGCTACACCTTC. This chain links TRBV19 with TRBJ1-2, with 7 bases that match TRBD1. The CDR3 is 14 amino acids. Trimming cost V 5 bases and J 4 bases; bases outside gene matches: 7. CDR1 is LNHDA and CDR2 is SQIVND in the germline V gene (reference sequence).